The next 19 T cell receptor beta chains were all read from a single sample in a study of shared clonotypes between healthy human individuals. Data came from immunoSEQ multiplex PCR; TCRdb stores just in-frame clones and leaves some out. Among some 2.1 million clones listed, approximately 95% were seen once. The sequenced sample consisted of naive CD4+ T cells sorted from blood. As to subset: CD45RA+ positively selected. The receptors were sampled from a man younger than 30 in good health.

With respect to this clone: This specimen includes other DNA sequences encoding the same CDR3. This chain joins TRBV6-5 and TRBJ2-7; D remains ambiguous. This CDR3 comprises 13 residues. From germline, CDR1 is MNHEY and CDR2 SVGAGI. Trimming removed 2 bases from V and 0 bases from J, with 5 bases in between. The CDR3 spells CASSYGPSYEQYF. The DNA of the CDR3 is TGTGCCAGCAGTTACGGACCCTCCTACGAGCAGTACTTC.

V gene TRBV6-4 combines with J gene TRBJ2-1; the D gene could be TRBD1 or TRBD2 (5 bases each). Trimming removed 4 bases from V and 7 bases from J, with 14 bases in between. Per germline, CDR1 MRHNA and CDR2 SNTAGT. This CDR3 is 14 amino acids long. The CDR3 nucleotides read TGTGCCAGCAGTGTGCCAGGGAAGCGGAATGAGCAGTTCTTC. This translates into CASSVPGKRNEQFF.

The CDR3 loop is CASSQDWTVQFYEQYF. CDR3 DNA: TGCGCCAGCAGCCAAGATTGGACAGTTCAATTCTACGAGCAGTACTTC. This chain uses TRBV4-3 with TRBJ2-7; a possible D gene is TRBD1 (6 bases). Between the trimmed V and J ends, which lost 0 bases and 3 bases, there was a span of 15 bases. The CDR3 runs to 16 residues. Per germline, CDR1 LGHNA and CDR2 YSLEER.

About this clone: Just one base apart from a much larger clone, this may be a read error. V usage is TRBV5-4 and J usage is TRBJ2-7; D may be TRBD1 (6 bases). This CDR3 has 13 amino acids. Trimming shortened V by 3 bases and J by 5 bases, and 12 bases separated the two germline ends. Germline V gene data show CDR1 as SGHNT and CDR2 as YYREEE (reference sequence). In DNA, the CDR3 is TGTGCCAGCAGCTCCCGGGACAAGGACGAGCAGTACTTC. It yields the protein CASSSRDKDEQYF.

The chain recombines TRBV6-4 with TRBJ1-5; a weak D match, TRBD1 (6 bases). Germline V gene sequence: CDR1 MRHNA, CDR2 SNTAGT. This CDR3 has 15 amino acids. The V end lost 5 bases, the J end lost 4 bases, and 15 bases lay between the germline ends. The CDR3 protein is CASSSAWGPNQPQHF. The DNA of the CDR3 is TGTGCCAGCAGTTCCGCTTGGGGGCCAAATCAGCCCCAGCATTTT.

V usage is TRBV10-3 and J usage is TRBJ2-3; 9 nucleotides line up with TRBD2. The CDR3 is made up of 16 amino acids. Unmatched junction bases numbered 8, after V lost 3 bases and J lost 4 bases. Per the germline V gene, CDR1 is ENHRY and CDR2 is SYGVKD. CDR3 in amino acids: CAISDSASGTPDTQYF. The CDR3 DNA reads TGTGCCATCAGTGATTCGGCTAGCGGGACCCCAGATACGCAGTATTTT.

The J gene is TRBJ1-2, the V gene TRBV6-1, with 9 bases identical to TRBD1. Per the germline V gene, CDR1 is MNHNS and CDR2 is SASEGT. The CDR3 spans 15 residues. After removal of 6 bases from V and 6 bases from J, the junction contained 11 bases not matched to a gene. The CDR3 coding sequence is TGTGCCAGCAGACCCAAAACAGGGGGCAGGAATGGCTACACCTTC. Its translation is CASRPKTGGRNGYTF.

The chain uses TRBV10-3 and TRBJ2-7, with a possible D match to TRBD1 (6 bases). Germline CDR1 and CDR2: ENHRY and SYGVKD. The ends were cut back, 6 bases at V and 5 bases at J, with 14 bases in the middle. CDR3 size: 13 residues. The CDR3 is CAISHRVNHEQYF. DNA for the CDR3: TGTGCCATCAGCCACAGGGTAAACCACGAGCAGTACTTC.

The chain joins TRBV4-2 to TRBJ2-5, with 11 nucleotides matching TRBD2. J was trimmed by 3 bases and V by 4 bases; bases with no gene match: 10. The CDR3 has 17 residues. Germline V lookup: CDR1 LGHNA, CDR2 YNFKEQ. Here the CDR3 DNA reads TGTGCCAGCAGCCCAGGGTCTAGCGGGAGGAATAAAGAGACCCAGTACTTC. Its protein product is CASSPGSSGRNKETQYF.

CDR3 in DNA: TGCAGCGCAACAGGGAACTCCTACGAGCAGTACTTC. Its protein is CSATGNSYEQYF. The chain uses TRBV29-1 and TRBJ2-7; D possibly corresponds to TRBD1 (6 bases). Germline lookup yields CDR1 SQVTM and CDR2 ANQGSEA. CDR3 length equals 12 residues. Deletions cut 7 bases from V and 0 bases from J, with 10 bases between.

The chain combines TRBV28 with TRBJ1-2, with 8 bases fitting TRBD1. This CDR3 contains 16 residues. V shed 6 bases, J shed 2 bases, and the junction held 11 bases outside the gene matches. Looked up from germline, CDR1 is MDHEN and CDR2 is SYDVKM. This CDR3 reads CASSRQGHLHNYGYTF. The CDR3 DNA is TGTGCCAGCAGCCGACAGGGGCACCTCCACAACTATGGCTACACCTTC.

CDR3 nucleotide sequence: TGTGCCAGCAGTCCCTACGAGGGCCATCAGCCCCAGCATTTT. Residues: CASSPYEGHQPQHF. This sequence joins TRBV27 and TRBJ1-5; D is undetermined. The CDR3 covers 14 residues. The germline gives CDR1 MNHEY, CDR2 SMNVEV (reference sequence). V dropped 5 bases and J dropped 5 bases, with 13 bases sitting between them.

The count of this clone is one. The rearrangement uses TRBV15 and TRBJ2-7; 9 bases match TRBD1. The CDR3 covers 15 residues. CDR1 is LNHNV, CDR2 YYDKDF, per germline (reference sequence). The ends lost 0 bases at V and 5 bases at J; junction bases unmatched: 5. This CDR3 is CATSREGTGSDEQYF. CDR3 sequence (DNA): TGTGCCACCAGCAGAGAAGGGACAGGGAGCGACGAGCAGTACTTC.

In DNA, the CDR3 is TGCACCAGCAGCCAGGGGATTAGCGGGAGACCCTCGGACGAGCAGTACTTC. Translation: CTSSQGISGRPSDEQYF. The rearrangement links TRBV1 to TRBJ2-7; the tabulated D call, TRBD2, remains unverified against the DNA. TRBV1 is a pseudogene. CDR3 length: 17 residues.

The chain couples TRBV5-4 to TRBJ1-1, with TRBD1 matching 9 bases. Trimming removed 5 bases from V and 4 bases from J; junction bases left unmatched: 9. This CDR3 is built from 15 residues. Germline V lookup: CDR1 SGHNT, CDR2 YYREEE (reference sequence). CDR3 sequence reads: CASSPGTGRGTEAFF. As DNA, the CDR3 is TGTGCCAGCAGTCCTGGGACAGGGCGGGGCACTGAAGCTTTCTTT.

This sequence joins TRBV10-3 and TRBJ2-7; 8 nucleotides match TRBD1. CDR1 is ENHRY and CDR2 is SYGVKD in the germline V gene. The CDR3 is 16 amino acids. With 5 bases clipped from V and 7 bases from J, the junction kept 16 bases outside the gene matches. The CDR3 protein is CAISPSLGQGSREQYF. The CDR3 DNA is TGTGCCATCAGTCCGAGTTTAGGACAGGGCTCTAGGGAGCAGTACTTC.

This clone was seen a few times. The rearrangement uses TRBV19 and TRBJ1-2; D ambiguous. V dropped 3 bases and J dropped 2 bases, with 7 bases sitting between them. The CDR3 runs 13 residues. CDR1 LNHDA and CDR2 SQIVND come from the germline V gene (reference sequence). The CDR3 region is CASSMHLNYGYTF. DNA of the CDR3: TGTGCCAGTAGTATGCACCTCAACTATGGCTACACCTTC.

This clone was seen a single time. The J gene is TRBJ2-2, the V gene TRBV5-1, with TRBD1 identical over 8 bases. This CDR3 is 15 amino acids long. The junction had 1 base not matched to a gene; V was cut back by 0 bases and J by 3 bases. Germline CDR1 reads SGHRS; CDR2 reads YFSETQ. CDR3 protein: CASSLETGDTGELFF. The CDR3 DNA reads TGCGCCAGCAGCTTGGAGACAGGGGACACCGGGGAGCTGTTTTTT.

The chain joins TRBV6-4 to TRBJ2-7, with 9 bases matching TRBD1. The ends lost 8 bases at V and 6 bases at J; junction bases unmatched: 8. Germline V lookup: CDR1 MRHNA, CDR2 SNTAGT. This CDR3 is 13 amino acids long. As DNA, the CDR3 is TGTGCCAGCGGACGGGACAGGGCATCCGAGCAGTACTTC. This sequence encodes CASGRDRASEQYF.